The clone carrying this TCR beta chain is a singleton in its sample. This entry comes from a study of blood T cell repertoires in COVID-19. Study details: Sources were T cells, B-cell-depleted T cells, or PBMCs; the material itself was cDNA or gDNA.

This table comes from immunoSEQ multiplex PCR, and its TCRdb copy is limited to in-frame clones, with some not included. This sample has 150,000 to 200,000 clones; roughly 80% occur once, and the top ten carry under 10%. Germline lookup yields CDR1 SGHAT and CDR2 FQNNGV. This CDR3 is built from 13 residues. The J segment lost 3 bases and the V segment lost 7 bases, leaving 3 bases of the junction unmatched. The J gene is TRBJ2-1, the V gene TRBV11-2; 7 bases fit TRBD1. The source is an older woman with COVID-19, enrolled during active disease. Sample: peripheral blood. The CDR3 loop is CASKGQDYNEQFF. The DNA for the CDR3 is TGTGCCAGCAAAGGACAGGACTACAATGAGCAGTTCTTC.